A selection of T cell receptor beta chains follows, all from one sample in a study of cytomegalovirus exposure and HLA in healthy donors. Sequenced by immunoSEQ multiplex PCR; TCRdb stores in-frame clones only, minus some. The sample shows 35,000 to 40,000 clones, around two thirds of them seen only once. The sample taken for sequencing was PBMCs. These receptors all come from a man aged 25 to 40 in good health and CMV-seronegative. The CDR3 runs from the conserved cysteine through the conserved F or W. A D gene is named only where the DNA matches it firmly. For some rows the clone size is stated as once, few or many, or as a class when expanded; others skip it.

length: 15
J: TRBJ2-1
V: TRBV21-1
D: NA
size: NA
DNA: TGTGCCAGCAGCAAAGTAGCGGGGGGAGTTAATGAGCAGTTCTTC
CDR3: CASSKVAGGVNEQFF

length: 14
J: TRBJ2-7
V: TRBV5-4
D: TRBD1
size: few
DNA: TGTGCCAGCAGCTTGGGACAGGGGGCCTACGAGCAGTACTTC
CDR3: CASSLGQGAYEQYF

length: 12
J: TRBJ1-1
V: TRBV6-5
D: NA
size: few
DNA: TGTGCCAGCAGAGGACAGAACGCTGAAGCTTTCTTT
CDR3: CASRGQNAEAFF

length: 18
J: TRBJ1-2
V: TRBV19
D: TRBD1
size: NA
DNA: TGTGCCAGTAGTATCTTCCGACAGGGAAGGGGGCCCAACTATGGCTACACCTTC
CDR3: CASSIFRQGRGPNYGYTF

length: 16
J: TRBJ2-1
V: TRBV7-8
D: TRBD2
size: NA
DNA: TGTGCCAGCAGCTTCCCCCGGGGGGGAGACTACAATGAGCAGTTCTTC
CDR3: CASSFPRGGDYNEQFF

length: 13
J: TRBJ2-7
V: TRBV5-1
D: NA
size: NA
DNA: TGCGCCAGCAGCTTGGGGTACAGGGATGAGCAGTACTTC
CDR3: CASSLGYRDEQYF

length: 15
J: TRBJ2-7
V: TRBV18
D: TRBD2
size: NA
DNA: TGTGCCAGCTCACCGAGCGGCGGGAGGGCCTACGAGCAGTACTTC
CDR3: CASSPSGGRAYEQYF

length: 14
J: TRBJ2-1
V: TRBV5-1
D: TRBD2
size: NA
DNA: TGCGCCAGCAACCGGGGGGAGGTTTTCAATGAGCAGTTCTTC
CDR3: CASNRGEVFNEQFF

length: 17
J: TRBJ2-1
V: TRBV4-1
D: TRBD2
size: NA
DNA: TGCGCCAGCAGCCAAGATAAATCCAGCGGGGGGGGTAATGAGCAGTTCTTC
CDR3: CASSQDKSSGGGNEQFF

length: 15
J: TRBJ2-1
V: TRBV7-2
D: TRBD2
size: NA
DNA: TGTGCCAGCAGCATACTAGCGGGAGTTGGAAATGAGCAGTTCTTC
CDR3: CASSILAGVGNEQFF

length: 15
J: TRBJ2-2
V: TRBV6-1
D: NA
size: NA
DNA: TGTGCCAGCAGAGCCTTCTCGGGGGACACCGGGGAGCTGTTTTTT
CDR3: CASRAFSGDTGELFF

length: 18
J: TRBJ2-7
V: TRBV19
D: TRBD2
size: NA
DNA: TGTGCCAGTAGCGCCACCACTAGCGGGAGGTTCCCCCCCGAAGAGCAGTACTTC
CDR3: CASSATTSGRFPPEEQYF

length: 11
J: TRBJ2-7
V: TRBV30
D: NA
size: once
DNA: TGTGCCTGGAAGTCCGGGTTCGAGCAGTACTTC
CDR3: CAWKSGFEQYF

length: 16
J: TRBJ2-6
V: TRBV15
D: NA
size: large
DNA: TGTGCCACCAGCGCGGAACGGGGGACTGGGGCCAACGTCCTGACTTTC
CDR3: CATSAERGTGANVLTF

length: 14
J: TRBJ2-2
V: TRBV6-5
D: NA
size: NA
DNA: TGTGCCAGCAGTTACGGGGGGAGGACCGGGGAGCTGTTTTTT
CDR3: CASSYGGRTGELFF

length: 16
J: TRBJ2-5
V: TRBV19
D: TRBD1
size: NA
DNA: TGTGCCAGTAGGCAAACAGGGGTCCCCTTCCAAGAGACCCAGTACTTC
CDR3: CASRQTGVPFQETQYF

length: 13
J: TRBJ1-2
V: TRBV6-1
D: NA
size: NA
DNA: TGTGCCAGCGGACAGCCCCTTAACTATGGCTACACCTTC
CDR3: CASGQPLNYGYTF

length: 15
J: TRBJ1-2
V: TRBV6-1
D: NA
size: NA
DNA: TGTGCCAGCAGGGAGGTCGGGTTATCGTTTGATGGCTACACCTTC
CDR3: CASREVGLSFDGYTF

length: 17
J: TRBJ2-1
V: TRBV27
D: TRBD2
size: NA
DNA: TGTGCCAGCGGCTGGGCTAGCGGGAGAACGTTATACAATGAGCAGTTCTTC
CDR3: CASGWASGRTLYNEQFF

length: 18
J: TRBJ2-7
V: TRBV11-2
D: TRBD2
size: NA
DNA: TGTGCCAGCAGCGCCCGACTGAACGGGGGGGCCCGGGACTACGAGCAGTACTTC
CDR3: CASSARLNGGARDYEQYF

length: 15
J: TRBJ1-2
V: TRBV4-1
D: TRBD1
size: NA
DNA: TGCGCCAGCAGCCAAGACGGGAGGACAGGGTACGGCTACACCTTC
CDR3: CASSQDGRTGYGYTF

length: 11
J: TRBJ1-1
V: TRBV5-1
D: NA
size: NA
DNA: TGCGCCAGCAACTCAGGGGAGAAAGCTTTCTTT
CDR3: CASNSGEKAFF

length: 15
J: TRBJ2-2
V: TRBV6-4
D: TRBD1
size: once
DNA: TGTGCCAGCAGTGCAGACAGGGGGCCCACCGGGGAGCTGTTTTTT
CDR3: CASSADRGPTGELFF

length: 15
J: TRBJ1-2
V: TRBV4-1
D: NA
size: NA
DNA: TGCGCCAGCAGCCAAGCTGGGACACTTAACTATGGCTACACCTTC
CDR3: CASSQAGTLNYGYTF

length: 16
J: TRBJ2-3
V: TRBV4-1
D: NA
size: NA
DNA: TGCGCCAGCAGCCAAAACCAGGGGCCTCGCACAGATACGCAGTATTTT
CDR3: CASSQNQGPRTDTQYF

length: 14
J: TRBJ1-2
V: TRBV19
D: TRBD1
size: few
DNA: TGTGCCAGTAGTAAAACGACAGGGTGGCGTGGCTACACCTTC
CDR3: CASSKTTGWRGYTF

length: 13
J: TRBJ2-7
V: TRBV28
D: NA
size: NA
DNA: TGTGCCAGCAGTGGGGGGATCTCCTACGAGCAGTACTTC
CDR3: CASSGGISYEQYF

length: 15
J: TRBJ1-2
V: TRBV28
D: TRBD1
size: few
DNA: TGTGCCACTTCTTACGGGACAGAAGTTAACTATGGCTACACCTTC
CDR3: CATSYGTEVNYGYTF

length: 15
J: TRBJ2-1
V: TRBV6-5
D: NA
size: NA
DNA: TGTGCCAGCAGTTACTCGACGGGGCCAGGGGTTGTATACTTCTTC
CDR3: CASSYSTGPGVVYFF

length: 15
J: TRBJ1-3
V: TRBV11-3
D: NA
size: few
DNA: TGTGCCAGCAGCCTGGACTGGACCTCTGGAAACACCATATATTTT
CDR3: CASSLDWTSGNTIYF

length: 14
J: TRBJ1-2
V: TRBV11-2
D: NA
size: NA
DNA: TGTGCCAGCAGCCGCAACCAGGGATTGGGGGGCTACACCTTC
CDR3: CASSRNQGLGGYTF

length: 12
J: TRBJ2-5
V: TRBV2
D: NA
size: NA
DNA: TGTGCCAGCAAGAGAACCCAAGAGACCCAGTACTTC
CDR3: CASKRTQETQYF

length: 16
J: TRBJ2-2
V: TRBV6-1
D: TRBD2
size: NA
DNA: TGTGCCAGCAGGGAAACTAGCGGGAGTGTCACCGGGGAGCTGTTTTTT
CDR3: CASRETSGSVTGELFF

length: 15
J: TRBJ2-7
V: TRBV19
D: TRBD1
size: few
DNA: TGTGCCAGTAGTGGCGGACAGGCCGGATCCTACGAGCAGTACTTC
CDR3: CASSGGQAGSYEQYF

length: 16
J: TRBJ2-1
V: TRBV7-2
D: TRBD2
size: NA
DNA: TGTGCCAGCAGCCCCGCCTGGACGGGAGGGACCCATGAGCAGTTCTTC
CDR3: CASSPAWTGGTHEQFF

length: 14
J: TRBJ1-5
V: TRBV6-1
D: NA
size: NA
DNA: TGTGCCAGCACCTTGACAGCGATCAATCAGCCCCAGCATTTT
CDR3: CASTLTAINQPQHF

length: 15
J: TRBJ1-1
V: TRBV5-8
D: NA
size: NA
DNA: TGTGCCAGCAGCTTTCGGTTAGCCGGACTCACTGAAGCTTTCTTT
CDR3: CASSFRLAGLTEAFF

length: 15
J: TRBJ2-3
V: TRBV27
D: NA
size: few
DNA: TGTGCCAGCAGTTTTGCCAGGGGAGGGCCAGATACGCAGTATTTT
CDR3: CASSFARGGPDTQYF

length: 15
J: TRBJ1-5
V: TRBV11-2
D: NA
size: NA
DNA: TGTGCCAGCAGTCACGGGCGACAGAAAAATCAGCCCCAGCATTTT
CDR3: CASSHGRQKNQPQHF

length: 11
J: TRBJ2-5
V: TRBV6-1
D: NA
size: NA
DNA: TGTGCCAGCAGTTTCGGGGAAAGAGGGTACTTC
CDR3: CASSFGERGYF

length: 16
J: TRBJ1-2
V: TRBV2
D: NA
size: NA
DNA: TGTGCCAGCAGCCAAGGGCGACAGCAACCGGCGGTTGGCTACACCTTC
CDR3: CASSQGRQQPAVGYTF